This TCR beta chain was profiled in a study of PD-1 blockade in classical Hodgkin lymphoma. The protocol was immunoSEQ multiplex PCR, while the TCRdb copy is restricted to in-frame clones and leaves out a portion. The sample consists of 25,000 to 30,000 clones, roughly four fifths of them appearing once. The time point is: cycle 4 day 1 (C4D1), after 6 weeks of nivolumab. Autologous stem cell transplantation was followed by relapse in every patient, and brentuximab vedotin exposure varied. Negative magnetic selection isolated CD4+ T cells from thawed PBMCs. This TCR derives from a human donor with classical Hodgkin lymphoma. This sample comprised CD4+ T cells from blood, obtained before the fourth cycle of nivolumab.

The CDR3 is CASSLASGRNTGELFF. The CDR3 nucleotides are TGTGCCAGCAGCTTAGCTAGCGGTCGTAACACCGGGGAGCTGTTTTTT. V and J are TRBV7-8 and TRBJ2-2, with D perhaps TRBD2 (6 bases). CDR3 size: 16 residues. Germline CDR1 SGHVS, CDR2 FQNEAQ. V lost 0 bases and J 2 bases, leaving 10 bases between the germline ends.